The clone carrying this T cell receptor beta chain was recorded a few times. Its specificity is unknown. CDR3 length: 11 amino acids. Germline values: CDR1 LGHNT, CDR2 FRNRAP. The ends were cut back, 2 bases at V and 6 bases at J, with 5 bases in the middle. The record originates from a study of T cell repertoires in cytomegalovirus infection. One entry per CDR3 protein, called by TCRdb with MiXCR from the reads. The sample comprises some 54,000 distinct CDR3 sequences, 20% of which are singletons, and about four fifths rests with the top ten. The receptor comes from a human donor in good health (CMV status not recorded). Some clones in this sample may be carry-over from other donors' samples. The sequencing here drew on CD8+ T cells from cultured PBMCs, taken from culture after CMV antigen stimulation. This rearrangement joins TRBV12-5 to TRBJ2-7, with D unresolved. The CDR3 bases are TGTGCTAGTGGTTTGAGAGGCGAGCAGTACTTC. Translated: CASGLRGEQYF. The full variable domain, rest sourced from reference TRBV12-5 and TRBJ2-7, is DARVTQTPRHKVTEMGQEVTMRCQPILGHNTVFWYRQTMMQGLELLAYFRNRAPLDDSGMPKDRFSAEMPDATLATLKIQPSEPRDSAVYFCASGLRGEQYFGPGTRLTVT.